This passage covers 15 T cell receptor beta chains from one sample sequenced in a study of cytomegalovirus exposure and HLA in healthy donors. The PCR used 60 Vbeta and 13 Jbeta primers. Generated by immunoSEQ multiplex PCR, the TCRdb table keeps only in-frame clones and is missing some. The sample has fewer than 200,000 clones, 9.5% to 15% seen once. Sequences were obtained from PBMCs. The origin of the receptors is a man aged 45 to 65 in good health and CMV-seropositive.

The V and J genes are TRBV7-9 and TRBJ1-2; 7 bases match TRBD1. This CDR3 is built from 16 residues. Germline V lookup: CDR1 SEHNR, CDR2 FQNEAQ (reference sequence). The junction had 10 bases not matched to a gene; V was cut back by 5 bases and J by 1 base. The CDR3 DNA follows: TGTGCCAGCAGCCCACCGGGACAGATAATTAACTATGGCTACACCTTC. Its protein product is CASSPPGQIINYGYTF.

The chain employs TRBV7-9 and TRBJ1-2; D is undetermined. This CDR3 has 14 amino acids. Per the germline V gene, CDR1 is SEHNR and CDR2 is FQNEAQ (reference sequence). V lost 3 bases and J 4 bases, leaving 12 bases between the germline ends. CDR3 nucleotides: TGTGCCAGCAGCTTGGTGGGCACTTCCTATGGCTACACCTTC. Its translation: CASSLVGTSYGYTF.

This sequence joins TRBV2 and TRBJ2-5, with 8 bases that match TRBD1. V lost 7 bases, J lost 4 bases, and 5 bases stayed unmatched. This CDR3 comprises 13 residues. The germline V gene has CDR1 SNHLY and CDR2 FYNNEI. CDR3 in DNA: TGTGCCAGCAACCCAGGGGGCAGAGAGACCCAGTACTTC. Protein: CASNPGGRETQYF.

This chain uses TRBV9 with TRBJ1-6; maybe TRBD1 (5 bases). The germline CDR1 and CDR2 sequences are SGDLS and YYNGEE. Deletions cut 0 bases from V and 8 bases from J, with 15 bases between. This CDR3 has 16 residues. The CDR3 DNA follows: TGTGCCAGCAGCGTAGATGGTTCAGGGTCCGATTCACCCCTCCACTTT. This encodes CASSVDGSGSDSPLHF.

A few counts support this clone. The chain couples TRBV11-3 to TRBJ2-1; TRBD2 matches at 9 bases. Germline V gene lookup returns CDR1 SGHNT and CDR2 YENEEA. The CDR3 has 15 residues. V lost 6 bases and J lost 4; bases outside the gene matches: 7. The CDR3 DNA follows: TGTGCCAGCAGACCCGGACTAGCGTGGTACAATGAGCAGTTCTTC. Translated, it gives CASRPGLAWYNEQFF.

A few counts support this clone. V is TRBV7-8 and J is TRBJ2-5, with no clear D. Trimming cost V 2 bases and J 3 bases, with 13 bases left between them. The CDR3 sequence is 15 residues long. Per the germline V gene, CDR1 is SGHVS and CDR2 is FQNEAQ. CDR3 protein: CASSLLPSLKETQYF. CDR3 DNA: TGTGCCAGCAGCTTACTCCCCTCGCTAAAAGAGACCCAGTACTTC.

The V and J genes are TRBV7-8 and TRBJ2-1; TRBD2 aligns across 8 bases. This CDR3 is 14 amino acids long. Trimming cost V 5 bases and J 6 bases; bases outside gene matches: 6. The V gene's germline CDR1 is SGHVS and CDR2 FQNEAQ. CDR3 in DNA: TGTGCCAGCAGCCCACCGGGACTAGGCAATGAGCAGTTCTTC. This gives the protein CASSPPGLGNEQFF.

This clone was detected a few times. DNA for the CDR3: TGTGCCAGCAGCGTAAGTAGCGGGGTCTACAATGAGCAGTTCTTC. Its translation: CASSVSSGVYNEQFF. This chain links TRBV9 with TRBJ2-1; TRBD2 matches 8 bases. CDR3 length: 15 residues. V lost 1 base to trimming and J lost 3 bases; unmatched junction nucleotides: 3. Germline loops: CDR1 SGDLS, CDR2 YYNGEE. The entire variable domain, with the rest obtained from reference TRBV9 and TRBJ2-1, is as follows: DSGVTQTPKHLITATGQRVTLRCSPRSGDLSVYWYQQSLDQGLQFLIQYYNGEERAKGNILERFSAQQFPDLHSELNLSSLELGDSALYFCASSVSSGVYNEQFFGPGTRLTVL.

This sequence joins TRBV6-5 and TRBJ2-2, with D maybe TRBD2 (6 bases). The germline V gene encodes CDR1 MNHEY and CDR2 SVGAGI. This CDR3 spans 14 amino acids. V lost 7 bases to trimming and J lost 8 bases, with 17 bases between them. The CDR3 loop reads CASTYNSGGGELFF. For the CDR3, the DNA is TGTGCCAGCACCTATAATTCCGGGGGTGGGGAGCTGTTTTTT.

This clone was counted only a few times. The chain uses TRBV15 and TRBJ1-4; 7 bases are a match to TRBD1. Germline V gene sequence: CDR1 LNHNV, CDR2 YYDKDF (reference sequence). The CDR3 runs to 15 residues. Losses at the gene ends were 3 bases for V and 10 bases for J; bases not matched to a gene: 11. The CDR3 region is CATSRGTGTAGKLFF. In nucleotides, the CDR3 is TGTGCCACCAGCAGGGGGACCGGGACAGCGGGAAAACTGTTTTTT.

The genes are TRBV15 and TRBJ2-5; TRBD1 matches 7 bases. Germline lookup yields CDR1 LNHNV and CDR2 YYDKDF (reference sequence). Germline trimming cut 7 bases from V and 1 base from J; bases unmatched to any gene: 9. CDR3 size: 15 residues. The CDR3 loop is CATTTTGTAQETQYF. The DNA of the CDR3 is TGTGCCACCACCACTACCGGGACAGCCCAAGAGACCCAGTACTTC.

This clone was counted a few times. This chain uses TRBV7-9 with TRBJ1-1; D gene uncertain. CDR3 length: 13 amino acids. V lost 2 bases and J lost 4, with 8 bases in between. Germline V lookup: CDR1 SEHNR, CDR2 FQNEAQ (reference sequence). This CDR3 is CASSLRRSTEAFF. In DNA form, the CDR3 reads TGTGCCAGCAGCTTAAGGAGGAGCACTGAAGCTTTCTTT.

This clone has only a few counts. The gene calls are TRBV11-3 and TRBJ2-7, with TRBD1 as a possible D gene (6 bases). This CDR3 comprises 13 residues. V was clipped by 4 bases and J by 7 bases, with 14 bases between them. CDR1 and CDR2 from the germline V gene are SGHNT and YENEEA. The CDR3 coding sequence is TGTGCCAGCAGCTCTGGACAGTTACTGGAGCAGTACTTC. Its translation: CASSSGQLLEQYF. Together with reference TRBV11-3 and TRBJ2-7, the CDR3 gives the full variable domain: EAGVVQSPRYKIIEKKQPVAFWCNPISGHNTLYWYLQNLGQGPELLIRYENEEAVDDSQLPKDRFSAERLKGVDSTLKIQPAELGDSAVYLCASSSGQLLEQYFGPGTRLTVT.

This clone came up a few times. The rearrangement links TRBV6-6 to TRBJ2-7; possibly TRBD1 for D (6 bases). This CDR3 has 14 residues. V lost 2 bases to trimming and J lost 6 bases, with 14 bases between them. Germline CDR1 is MNHNY and CDR2 is SVGAGI (reference sequence). The CDR3 DNA sequence: TGTGCCAGCAGTTACCTCGACAGGAAAGGCGAGCAGTACTTC. This encodes CASSYLDRKGEQYF.

This clone was seen only a few times. J is TRBJ2-1 and V is TRBV5-4, with TRBD1 as a possible D gene (5 bases). The V and J ends lost 7 bases and 5 bases respectively, with 13 bases between them. Germline lookup yields CDR1 SGHNT and CDR2 YYREEE (reference sequence). The CDR3 has 13 amino acids. CDR3 DNA sequence: TGTGCCAGCGGATCTCAGGGAAACAATGAGCAGTTCTTC. Its translation: CASGSQGNNEQFF.